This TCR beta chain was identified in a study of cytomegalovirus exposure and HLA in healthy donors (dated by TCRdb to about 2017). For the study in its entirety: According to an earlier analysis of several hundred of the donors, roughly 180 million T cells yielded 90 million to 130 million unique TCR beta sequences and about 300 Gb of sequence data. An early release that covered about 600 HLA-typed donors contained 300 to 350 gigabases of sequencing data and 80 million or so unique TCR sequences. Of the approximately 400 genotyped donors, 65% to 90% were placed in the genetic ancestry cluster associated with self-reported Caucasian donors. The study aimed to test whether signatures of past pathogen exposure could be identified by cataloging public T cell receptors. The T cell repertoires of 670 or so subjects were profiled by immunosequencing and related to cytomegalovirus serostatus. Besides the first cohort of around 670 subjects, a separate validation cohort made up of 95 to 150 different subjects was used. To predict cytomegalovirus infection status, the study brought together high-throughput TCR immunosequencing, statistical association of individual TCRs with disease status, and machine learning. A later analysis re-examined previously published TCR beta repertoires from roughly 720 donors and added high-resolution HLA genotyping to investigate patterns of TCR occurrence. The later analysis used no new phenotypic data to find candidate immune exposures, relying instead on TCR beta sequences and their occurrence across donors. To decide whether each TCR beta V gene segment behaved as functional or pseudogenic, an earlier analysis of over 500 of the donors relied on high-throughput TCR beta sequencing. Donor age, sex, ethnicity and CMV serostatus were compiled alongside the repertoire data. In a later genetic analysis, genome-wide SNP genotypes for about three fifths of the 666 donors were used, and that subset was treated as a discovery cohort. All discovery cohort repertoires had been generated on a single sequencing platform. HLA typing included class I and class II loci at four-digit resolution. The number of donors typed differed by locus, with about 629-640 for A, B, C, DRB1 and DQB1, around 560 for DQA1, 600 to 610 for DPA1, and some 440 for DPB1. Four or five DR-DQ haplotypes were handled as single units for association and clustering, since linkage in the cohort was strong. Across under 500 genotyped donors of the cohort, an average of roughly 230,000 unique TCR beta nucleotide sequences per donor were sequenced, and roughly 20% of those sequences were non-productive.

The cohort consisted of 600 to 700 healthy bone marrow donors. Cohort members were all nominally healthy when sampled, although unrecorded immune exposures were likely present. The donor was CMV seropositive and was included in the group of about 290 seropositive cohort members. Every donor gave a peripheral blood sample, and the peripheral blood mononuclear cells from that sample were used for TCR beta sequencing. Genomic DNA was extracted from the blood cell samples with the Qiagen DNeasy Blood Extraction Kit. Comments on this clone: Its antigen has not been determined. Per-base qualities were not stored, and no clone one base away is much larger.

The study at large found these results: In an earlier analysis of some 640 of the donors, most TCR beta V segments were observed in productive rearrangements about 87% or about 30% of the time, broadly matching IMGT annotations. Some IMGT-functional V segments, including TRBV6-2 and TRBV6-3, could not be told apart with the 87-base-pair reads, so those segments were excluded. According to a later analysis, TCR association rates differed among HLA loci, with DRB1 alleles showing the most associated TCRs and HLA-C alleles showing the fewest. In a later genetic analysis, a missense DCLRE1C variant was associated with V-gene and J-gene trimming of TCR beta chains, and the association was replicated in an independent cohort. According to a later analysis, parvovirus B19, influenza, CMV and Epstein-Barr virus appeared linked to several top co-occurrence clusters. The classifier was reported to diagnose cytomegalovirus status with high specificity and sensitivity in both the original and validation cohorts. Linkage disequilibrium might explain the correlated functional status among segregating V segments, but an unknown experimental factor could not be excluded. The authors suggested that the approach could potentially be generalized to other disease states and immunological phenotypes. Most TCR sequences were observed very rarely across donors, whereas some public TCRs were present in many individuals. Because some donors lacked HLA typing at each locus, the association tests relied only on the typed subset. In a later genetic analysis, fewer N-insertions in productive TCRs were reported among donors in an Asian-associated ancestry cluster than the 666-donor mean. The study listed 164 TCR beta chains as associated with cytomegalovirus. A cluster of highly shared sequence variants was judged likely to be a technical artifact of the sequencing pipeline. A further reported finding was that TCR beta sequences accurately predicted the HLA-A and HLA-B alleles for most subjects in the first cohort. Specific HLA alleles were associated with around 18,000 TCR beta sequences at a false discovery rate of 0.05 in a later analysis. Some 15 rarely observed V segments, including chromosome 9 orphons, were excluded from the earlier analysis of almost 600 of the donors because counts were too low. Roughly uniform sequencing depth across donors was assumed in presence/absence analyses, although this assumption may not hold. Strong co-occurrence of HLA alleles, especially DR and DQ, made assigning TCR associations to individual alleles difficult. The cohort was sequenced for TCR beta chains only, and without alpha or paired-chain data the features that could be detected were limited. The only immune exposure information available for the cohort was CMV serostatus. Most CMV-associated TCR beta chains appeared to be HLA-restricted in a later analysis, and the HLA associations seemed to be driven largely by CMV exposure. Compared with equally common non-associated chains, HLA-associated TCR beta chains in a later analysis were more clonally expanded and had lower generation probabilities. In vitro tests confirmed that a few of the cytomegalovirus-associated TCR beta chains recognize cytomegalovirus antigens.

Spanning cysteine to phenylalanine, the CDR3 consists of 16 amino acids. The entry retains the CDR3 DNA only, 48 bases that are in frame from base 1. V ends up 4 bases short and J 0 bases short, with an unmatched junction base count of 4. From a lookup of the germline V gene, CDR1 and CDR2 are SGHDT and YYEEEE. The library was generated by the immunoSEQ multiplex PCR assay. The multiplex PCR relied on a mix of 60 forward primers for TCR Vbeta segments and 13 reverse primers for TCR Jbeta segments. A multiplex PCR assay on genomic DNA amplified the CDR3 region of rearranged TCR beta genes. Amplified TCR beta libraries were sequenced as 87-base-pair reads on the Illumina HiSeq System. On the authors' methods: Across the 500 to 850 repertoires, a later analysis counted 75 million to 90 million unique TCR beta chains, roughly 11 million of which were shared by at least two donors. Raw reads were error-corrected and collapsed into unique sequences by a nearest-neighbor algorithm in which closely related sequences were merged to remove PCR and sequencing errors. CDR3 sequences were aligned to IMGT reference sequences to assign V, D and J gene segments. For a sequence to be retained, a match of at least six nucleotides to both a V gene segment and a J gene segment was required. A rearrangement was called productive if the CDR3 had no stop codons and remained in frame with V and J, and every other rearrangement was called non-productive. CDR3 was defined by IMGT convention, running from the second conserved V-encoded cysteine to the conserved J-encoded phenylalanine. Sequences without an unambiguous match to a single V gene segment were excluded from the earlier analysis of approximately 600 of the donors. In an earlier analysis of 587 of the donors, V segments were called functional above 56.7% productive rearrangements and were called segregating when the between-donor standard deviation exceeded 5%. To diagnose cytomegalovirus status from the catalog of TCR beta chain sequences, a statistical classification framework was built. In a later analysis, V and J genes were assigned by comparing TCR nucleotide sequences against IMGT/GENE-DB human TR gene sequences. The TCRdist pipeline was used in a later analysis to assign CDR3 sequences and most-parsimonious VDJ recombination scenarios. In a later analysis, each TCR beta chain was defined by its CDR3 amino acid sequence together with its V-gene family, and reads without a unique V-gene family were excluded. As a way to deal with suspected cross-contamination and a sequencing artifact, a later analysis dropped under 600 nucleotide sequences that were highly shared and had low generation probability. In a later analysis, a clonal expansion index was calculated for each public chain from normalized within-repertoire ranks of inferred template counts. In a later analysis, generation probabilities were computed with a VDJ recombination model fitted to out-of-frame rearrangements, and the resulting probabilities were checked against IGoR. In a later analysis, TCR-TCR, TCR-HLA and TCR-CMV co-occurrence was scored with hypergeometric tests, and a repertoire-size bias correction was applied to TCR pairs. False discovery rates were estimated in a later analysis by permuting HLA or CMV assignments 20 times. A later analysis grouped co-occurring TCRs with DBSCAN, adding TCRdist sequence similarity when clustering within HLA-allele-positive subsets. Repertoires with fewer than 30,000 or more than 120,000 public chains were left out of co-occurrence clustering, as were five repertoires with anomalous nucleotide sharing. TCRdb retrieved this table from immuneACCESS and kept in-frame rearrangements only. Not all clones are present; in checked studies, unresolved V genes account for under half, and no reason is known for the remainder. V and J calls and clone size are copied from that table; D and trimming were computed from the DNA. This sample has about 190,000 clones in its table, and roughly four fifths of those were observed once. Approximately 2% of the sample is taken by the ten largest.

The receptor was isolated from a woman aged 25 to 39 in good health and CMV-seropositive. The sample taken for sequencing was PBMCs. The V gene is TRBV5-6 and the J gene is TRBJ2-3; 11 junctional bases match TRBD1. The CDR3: CASSGGTGGSTDTQYF. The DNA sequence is TGTGCCAGCAGCGGGGGGACAGGGGGAAGCACAGATACGCAGTATTTT.